What follows are 10 T cell receptor beta chains derived from one specimen sequenced in a study of memory CD4+ T cells and cytomegalovirus serostatus. Single viable CD3+CD4+CD8-CD45RO+ cells were sorted as the memory CD4+ T cells. Clones were sequenced by immunoSEQ multiplex PCR, and TCRdb holds only the in-frame ones, with some missing. The data show about 67,000 clones, 60% to 85% seen once. Sequences were obtained from memory CD4+ T cells from blood. Source of these receptors: an adult in good health and CMV-seropositive.

The chain has TRBV2 and TRBJ2-1; 9 bases are shared with TRBD2. The V gene's germline CDR1 is SNHLY and CDR2 FYNNEI. Trimming cost V 11 bases and J 5 bases; bases outside gene matches: 7. The CDR3 is made up of 13 amino acids. The CDR3: CAARTSDNNEQFF. The CDR3 nucleotides are TGTGCCGCTCGGACTAGCGACAACAATGAGCAGTTCTTC.

The chain is built from TRBV4-2 and TRBJ2-5; 10 nucleotides line up with TRBD2. Germline CDR1 is LGHNA and CDR2 is YNFKEQ. V dropped 0 bases and J dropped 0; count of bases not matched to a gene: 19. This CDR3 is 22 amino acids long. The CDR3 here is CASSQDSGRFPTSGMDQETQYF. Here the CDR3 DNA reads TGTGCCAGCAGCCAAGATTCCGGCAGATTCCCCACTAGCGGGATGGACCAAGAGACCCAGTACTTC.

The chain has TRBV7-9 and TRBJ1-1; D is undetermined. Germline V gene data show CDR1 as SEHNR and CDR2 as FQNEAQ (reference sequence). V lost 5 bases to trimming and J lost 2 bases, with 15 bases between them. This CDR3 is built from 15 residues. CDR3 bases: TGTGCCAGCAGCCCCGAGGGTGACTTCAACACTGAAGCTTTCTTT. Translating it yields CASSPEGDFNTEAFF.

This clone has only a few counts. The chain uses TRBV28 and TRBJ2-3; D is perhaps TRBD1 (5 bases). The germline V and J ends were trimmed by 9 bases and 4 bases, with 8 bases remaining between them. CDR3 length: 11 residues. Per germline, CDR1 MDHEN and CDR2 SYDVKM. Here the CDR3 DNA reads TGTGCCAGTGCGACAGCAGATACGCAGTATTTT. Protein sequence: CASATADTQYF.

The chain carries TRBV5-1 and TRBJ2-3; TRBD2 matches 12 bases. V lost 3 bases, J lost 1 base, and 12 bases stayed unmatched. Germline V CDR1 and CDR2: SGHRS, YFSETQ. The CDR3 consists of 19 residues. As DNA, the CDR3 is TGCGCCAGCAGCTCGGAAACACGACTAGCGGGAGATGGCACAGATACGCAGTATTTT. It translates to CASSSETRLAGDGTDTQYF.

V gene TRBV11-2 combines with J gene TRBJ2-3; D is ambiguous. The V end lost 3 bases, the J end lost 4 bases, and 8 bases lay between the germline ends. This CDR3 comprises 13 residues. Germline values: CDR1 SGHAT, CDR2 FQNNGV. DNA of the CDR3: TGTGCCAGCAGCTTGGGCGAGTCAGATACGCAGTATTTT. Its protein product is CASSLGESDTQYF.

This clone was observed a few times. The rearrangement joins TRBV25-1 to TRBJ2-3; 8 bases are shared with TRBD1. CDR3 length equals 15 residues. Germline assignment: CDR1 MGHDK and CDR2 SYGVNS. With 3 bases clipped from V and 1 base from J, the junction kept 3 bases outside the gene matches. The CDR3 region is CASSDPGQGTDTQYF. For the CDR3, the DNA is TGTGCCAGCAGTGATCCGGGACAGGGCACAGATACGCAGTATTTT.

The CDR3 protein is CASSPPGSYNSPLHF. The CDR3 nucleotides read TGTGCCAGCTCACCACCGGGCTCCTATAATTCACCCCTCCACTTT. The chain carries TRBV18 and TRBJ1-6; D unresolved. The CDR3 consists of 15 residues. V lost 0 bases, J lost 0 bases, and 3 bases lay in between. The germline gives CDR1 KGHSH, CDR2 LQKENI.

The rearrangement joins TRBV27 to TRBJ1-6; D is unclear. Germline V gene lookup returns CDR1 MNHEY and CDR2 SMNVEV (reference sequence). The ends were cut back, 2 bases at V and 0 bases at J, with 8 bases in the middle. This CDR3 is built from 16 residues. The CDR3 region has the DNA TGTGCCAGCAGTTTAGAAAGGAGCTCCTATAATTCACCCCTCCACTTT. Translation gives CASSLERSSYNSPLHF.

J is TRBJ1-1 and V is TRBV6-6; maybe TRBD1 (5 bases). The germline CDR1 and CDR2 sequences are MNHNY and SVGAGI (reference sequence). The length of the CDR3 is 14 residues. Deletions cut 8 bases from V and 0 bases from J, with 13 bases between. This CDR3 is CASEDRPMNTEAFF. Written as DNA, the CDR3 is TGTGCCAGCGAAGACAGACCTATGAACACTGAAGCTTTCTTT.